One and the same sample provided the 8 T cell receptor beta chains below, sequenced in a study of CD8 T cell repertoires and HIV-1 epitope variants. The antigens for these receptors are not known. Profiled with immunoSEQ multiplex PCR; TCRdb holds only in-frame clones, not every one. The sample includes roughly 5,400 clones, about 67% of them seen just once. What was sequenced was cultured CD8+ T cells derived from PBMCs. The receptor source for this set is a male donor with HIV.

The chain employs TRBV2 and TRBJ2-7; 7 bases match TRBD2. Unmatched junction bases numbered 5, after V lost 4 bases and J lost 2 bases. This CDR3 has 14 amino acids. Germline CDR1 and CDR2: SNHLY and FYNNEI. CDR3 sequence reads: CASSGRREPYEQYF. The CDR3 bases are TGTGCCAGCAGTGGCCGGCGGGAGCCCTACGAGCAGTACTTC.

This clone was detected a few times. This sequence joins TRBV5-1 and TRBJ2-1, with 15 bases matching TRBD2. Germline loops: CDR1 SGHRS, CDR2 YFSETQ. This CDR3 region has 16 residues. Trimming cost V 4 bases and J 4 bases; bases outside gene matches: 3. The CDR3 DNA sequence: TGCGCCAGCAGCACGGGACTAGCGGGAGGTTACAATGAGCAGTTCTTC. Amino acids: CASSTGLAGGYNEQFF.

The chain links TRBV27 to TRBJ2-7; D is possibly TRBD1 (5 bases). The CDR3 length is 15 residues. Between the trimmed V and J ends, which lost 3 bases and 4 bases, there was a span of 16 bases. Germline V gene lookup returns CDR1 MNHEY and CDR2 SMNVEV (reference sequence). CDR3 in DNA: TGTGCCAGCAGTTTTGGGGCTAACAAGGTGTACGAGCAGTACTTC. This encodes CASSFGANKVYEQYF.

The chain recombines TRBV4-2 with TRBJ2-7; D unresolved. The CDR3 loop spans 14 amino acids. CDR1 and CDR2 (germline): LGHNA, YNFKEQ. Trimming stripped 4 bases from V and 2 bases from J, with 12 bases between. The CDR3 reads CASSPEQDTYEQYF. The CDR3 DNA sequence: TGTGCCAGCAGCCCGGAGCAGGATACCTACGAGCAGTACTTC.

CDR3 in amino acids: CASSHEHGPSTDTQYF. In DNA, the CDR3 is TGTGCCAGCAGCCACGAGCACGGACCTAGCACAGATACGCAGTATTTT. The chain joins TRBV7-6 to TRBJ2-3, with D uncertain. Trimming pared 5 bases from V and 0 bases from J, leaving 15 bases between. Per the germline V gene, CDR1 is SGHVS and CDR2 is FNYEAQ. The CDR3 runs to 16 residues.

The V call is TRBV4-2, the J call TRBJ2-1; 11 bases are shared with TRBD2. The CDR3 contains 18 residues. The germline gives CDR1 LGHNA, CDR2 YNFKEQ. V lost 0 bases and J lost 0; bases outside the gene matches: 4. The CDR3 DNA reads TGTGCCAGCAGCCAAGAGTCTAGCGGGGGGAGCTCCTACAATGAGCAGTTCTTC. It yields the protein CASSQESSGGSSYNEQFF.

The rearrangement links TRBV28 to TRBJ1-5; 10 nucleotides agree with TRBD1. The V segment lost 5 bases and the J segment 4 bases; nucleotides outside the gene matches: 5. This CDR3 has 15 residues. CDR1 is MDHEN, CDR2 SYDVKM, per germline. Here the CDR3 reads CASSLTGGSNQPQHF. The CDR3 DNA sequence: TGTGCCAGCAGTCTGACAGGGGGCAGTAATCAGCCCCAGCATTTT.

The chain combines TRBV6-1 with TRBJ2-5, with 16 bases aligning to TRBD2. Judging by the DNA end, TRBJ2-7 fits better; the J call may be wrong. The CDR3 is 19 amino acids. Germline V CDR1 and CDR2: MNHNS, SASEGT. CDR3 in amino acids: CASSEAPTGTSGRAYEQYF. The DNA for the CDR3 is TGTGCCAGCAGTGAAGCGCCCACCGGGACTAGCGGGAGGGCCTACGAGCAGTACTTC.